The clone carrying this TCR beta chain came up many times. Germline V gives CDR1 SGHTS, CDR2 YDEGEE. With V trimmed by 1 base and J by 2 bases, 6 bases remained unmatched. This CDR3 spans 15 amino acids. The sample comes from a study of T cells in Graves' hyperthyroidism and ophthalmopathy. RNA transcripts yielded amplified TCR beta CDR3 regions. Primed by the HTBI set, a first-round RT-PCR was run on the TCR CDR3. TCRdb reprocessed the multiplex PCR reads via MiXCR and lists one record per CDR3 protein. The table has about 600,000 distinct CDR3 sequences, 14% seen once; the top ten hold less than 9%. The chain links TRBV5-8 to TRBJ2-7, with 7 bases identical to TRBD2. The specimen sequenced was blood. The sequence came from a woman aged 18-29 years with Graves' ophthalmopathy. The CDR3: CASSLWSGGAYEQYF. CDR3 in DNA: TGTGCCAGCAGCTTGTGGTCGGGGGGAGCCTACGAGCAGTACTTC.